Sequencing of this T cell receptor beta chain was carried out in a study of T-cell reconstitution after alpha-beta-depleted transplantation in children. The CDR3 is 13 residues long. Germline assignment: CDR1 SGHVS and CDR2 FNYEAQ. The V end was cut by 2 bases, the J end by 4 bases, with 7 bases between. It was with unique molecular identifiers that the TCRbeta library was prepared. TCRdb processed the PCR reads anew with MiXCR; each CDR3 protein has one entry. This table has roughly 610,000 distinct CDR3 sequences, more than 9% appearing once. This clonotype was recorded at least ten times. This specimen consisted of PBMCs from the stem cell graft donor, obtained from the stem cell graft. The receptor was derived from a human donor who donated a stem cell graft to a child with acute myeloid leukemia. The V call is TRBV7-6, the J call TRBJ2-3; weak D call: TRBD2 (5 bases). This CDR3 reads CASSLIASDTQYF. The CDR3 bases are TGTGCCAGCAGCTTAATAGCGTCAGATACGCAGTATTTT.